Listed here is a single T cell receptor (beta chain). The target antigen is unknown. Generated by immunoSEQ multiplex PCR, the TCRdb table keeps only in-frame clones and is missing some. Of some 120,000 clones listed, around 87% are singletons. The data derive from a study of T cell responses to AZD1222 COVID-19 vaccine. Findings and limits, study-wide: The donor cohort was predominantly white British with a female majority, and clonal diversity may have been underestimated. Of spike-specific TCRs, nearly half reportedly target regions left unmutated in variants.

The sequence was obtained from an adult in good health. Sequenced here: peripheral blood, sampled on day 0 of AZD1222 vaccination.

CDR3 nucleotide sequence: TGTGCCAGCAGCAACCCGGGACGGAACACTGAAGCTTTCTTT. This gives the protein CASSNPGRNTEAFF. V gene TRBV3-1 (or the pseudogene TRBV3-2) combines with J gene TRBJ1-1, with D perhaps TRBD1 (5 bases). CDR1 and CDR2 (germline): LGHDT, YNNKEL (reference sequence). Between the trimmed V and J ends, which lost 5 bases and 1 base, there was a span of 11 bases. This CDR3 has 14 residues.